This T cell receptor beta chain was documented in a study of T-cell memory formation after mild COVID-19. The wider study: Each donor largely had its own TCR clusters.

TCRdb itself ran the 5' RACE reads through MiXCR, one entry per CDR3 protein. Counted here are around 99,000 distinct CDR3 sequences, around 15% occurring once; the ten biggest clones make up 35% to 40%. Overall study results and limits: Most CD4+ clones that shrank were in CM and EM, while CD8+ ones turned up in EMRA. Among clones peaking at day 37 in the second wave, SARS-CoV-2 specificity remained unconfirmed. Certain responding clones were present in pre-infection memory, suggesting participation of cross-reactive memory.

The CDR3 covers 18 residues. Germline V CDR1 and CDR2: LGHDT, YNNKEL (reference sequence). Remarks on this clonotype: Its cognate antigen is unknown. Compared with germline, one end of the junction differs, possibly owing to a read error.

The sequence derives from a man between 18 and 29 years old who had mild COVID-19 (a few samples of this study predate the infection). Cell type and time point are not known. The gene calls are TRBV3-1 and TRBJ2-2, with D possibly TRBD2 on 5 matching bases. The sample was PBMCs or a T cell subset sorted from them (not recorded which). The CDR3 DNA sequence: TGTGCCAGCAGCCAAGAATCTAAAGGCGACCCGAACACCGGGGAGCTGATTTTT. It codes for CASSQESKGDPNTGELIF.